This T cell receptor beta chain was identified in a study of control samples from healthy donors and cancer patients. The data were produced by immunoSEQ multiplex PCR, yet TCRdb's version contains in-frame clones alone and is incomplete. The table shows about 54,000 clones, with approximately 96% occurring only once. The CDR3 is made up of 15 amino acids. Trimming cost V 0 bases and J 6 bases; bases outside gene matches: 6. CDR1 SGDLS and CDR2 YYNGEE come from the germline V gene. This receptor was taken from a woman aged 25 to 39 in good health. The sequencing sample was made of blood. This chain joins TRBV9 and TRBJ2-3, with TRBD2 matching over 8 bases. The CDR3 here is CASSVAGGPLDTQYF. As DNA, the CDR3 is TGTGCCAGCAGCGTAGCGGGAGGGCCTCTGGATACGCAGTATTTT.